The T cell receptor (beta chain) under discussion was sequenced for a study of blood T cell repertoires in COVID-19. In the study overall: COVID-19 samples collected from the United States, Italy and Spain covered acute and convalescent phases. Sample material is recorded as cDNA or gDNA derived from T cells, B-cell-depleted T cells, or PBMCs.

The age range of participants was 18 to 89 years, with residence in 20 to 25 US areas. Each recovered donor of Cohort 3 presented with two negative PCRs, clearance, or symptom resolution. CDR1 is LGHDT and CDR2 is YNNKEL in the germline V gene (reference sequence). V dropped 3 bases and J dropped 0 bases, with 12 bases sitting between them. The CDR3 runs to 17 residues. TCRdb's copy holds only in-frame clones and misses some; the assay was immunoSEQ multiplex PCR. The table shows approximately 350,000 clones, with around 87% occurring only once. The source is a man younger than 35 who had recovered from COVID-19. The sequencing input was PBMCs or T cells enriched from blood (not recorded which). The chain has TRBV3-1 (or the pseudogene TRBV3-2) and TRBJ2-6; possible D gene TRBD1, 6 bases. Here the CDR3 reads CASSHLQGISGANVLTF. In nucleotides, the CDR3 is TGTGCCAGCAGCCACCTACAGGGAATCTCTGGGGCCAACGTCCTGACTTTC.